This passage covers 27 T cell receptor beta chains from one sample sequenced in a study of control samples from healthy donors and cancer patients. Method: immunoSEQ multiplex PCR; TCRdb's copy keeps in-frame clones and lacks some. The repertoire has about 150,000 clones, 94% of them found once; the top ten carry around 8.5%. Sequencing was carried out using blood. Source of these receptors: a woman aged 40 to 50 in good health.

The chain employs TRBV19 and TRBJ1-2; weak D call: TRBD1 (6 bases). CDR1 LNHDA and CDR2 SQIVND come from the germline V gene (reference sequence). Between the trimmed V and J ends, which lost 4 bases and 0 bases, there was a span of 12 bases. The CDR3 is made up of 15 amino acids. CDR3 loop: CASSRGRTANYGYTF. The DNA for the CDR3 is TGTGCCAGTAGTAGGGGGCGGACAGCTAACTATGGCTACACCTTC.

The chain carries TRBV6-2 or TRBV6-3 and TRBJ2-3, with TRBD2 as a possible D gene (5 bases). Trimming cost V 0 bases and J 3 bases, with 22 bases left between them. CDR1 MNHEY and CDR2 SVGEGT come from the germline V gene. The CDR3 totals 19 residues. As DNA, the CDR3 is TGTGCCAGCAGTTACTCTAGGACTCGAGAAGGCAAAGTAACAGATACGCAGTATTTT. It translates to CASSYSRTREGKVTDTQYF.

The chain employs TRBV28 and TRBJ2-7, with TRBD2 identical over 9 bases. Germline CDR1 is MDHEN and CDR2 is SYDVKM. V trimming: 8 bases; J trimming: 1 base; junction bases outside the gene matches: 12. The length of the CDR3 is 16 residues. The CDR3 DNA is TGTGCCAGCTACCAGAGGAGCGGGAGGCCTTCCTACGAGCAGTACTTC. Encoded protein: CASYQRSGRPSYEQYF.

The rearrangement uses TRBV15 and TRBJ1-1; D unclear. The CDR3 runs to 12 residues. V was trimmed by 5 bases and J by 1 base, leaving 5 bases between them. Germline CDR1 reads LNHNV; CDR2 reads YYDKDF (reference sequence). The CDR3 region is CATSPWNTEAFF. CDR3 sequence (DNA): TGTGCCACCAGCCCTTGGAACACTGAAGCTTTCTTT.

The chain couples TRBV7-2 to TRBJ2-5; D is unresolved. The ends were cut back, 1 base at V and 5 bases at J, with 17 bases in the middle. This CDR3 region has 16 residues. Germline-derived CDR1 and CDR2 are SGHTA and FQGNSA. CDR3 nucleotides: TGTGCCAGCAGCTTAGGTACCGGGCCTGGGCGGGAGACCCAGTACTTC. Translating gives CASSLGTGPGRETQYF.

This chain uses TRBV7-6 with TRBJ2-7, with D possibly TRBD1 on 6 matching bases. CDR1 is SGHVS, CDR2 FNYEAQ, per germline. The CDR3 covers 14 residues. Trimming shortened V by 4 bases and J by 5 bases, and 15 bases separated the two germline ends. The CDR3 protein is CASSSQGFLDEQYF. The DNA of the CDR3 is TGTGCCAGCAGCTCGCAGGGGTTCTTGGACGAGCAGTACTTC.

CDR3 nucleotides: TGTGCCAGTAGTCCCGACAGGGGGACCTACGAGCAGTACTTC. Translating gives CASSPDRGTYEQYF. This rearrangement joins TRBV19 to TRBJ2-7, with 9 bases matching TRBD1. J gave up 2 bases and V 5 bases, and 4 bases lay outside the gene matches. This CDR3 spans 14 amino acids. Germline V gene sequence: CDR1 LNHDA, CDR2 SQIVND (reference sequence).

V gene TRBV6-1 combines with J gene TRBJ1-6; D gene ambiguous. Trimming shortened V by 2 bases and J by 4 bases, and 12 bases separated the two germline ends. CDR1 and CDR2 (germline): MNHNS, SASEGT. This CDR3 has 16 residues. The CDR3 region is CASSESSVTYNSPLHF. Here the CDR3 DNA reads TGTGCCAGCAGTGAATCGTCAGTAACTTATAATTCACCCCTCCACTTT.

The chain employs TRBV4-3 and TRBJ2-7, with D uncertain. V lost 2 bases and J lost 7, with 12 bases in between. CDR1 and CDR2 from the germline V gene are LGHNA and YSLEER. The CDR3 is made up of 13 amino acids. The CDR3 protein is CASSQSTRGEQYF. For the CDR3, the DNA is TGCGCCAGCAGCCAATCCACCCGTGGGGAGCAGTACTTC.

The V gene is TRBV6-2 or TRBV6-3, the J gene TRBJ2-1; either TRBD1 or TRBD2 may fit D (5 bases each). This CDR3 spans 16 amino acids. V was pared by 3 bases and J by 0 bases, with 12 bases between. Per germline, CDR1 MNHEY and CDR2 SVGEGT. CDR3 region: CASSYWGPSSYNEQFF. CDR3 DNA: TGTGCCAGCAGTTATTGGGGACCAAGCTCCTACAATGAGCAGTTCTTC.

The gene calls are TRBV6-2 or TRBV6-3 and TRBJ1-5; weak D call: TRBD1 (6 bases). Between the trimmed V and J ends, which lost 3 bases and 5 bases, there was a span of 17 bases. Germline V gene sequence: CDR1 MNHEY, CDR2 SVGEGT. CDR3 length: 16 amino acids. CDR3 amino acids: CASSYKTGAVDQPQHF. The CDR3 coding sequence is TGTGCCAGCAGTTATAAGACAGGAGCCGTTGATCAGCCCCAGCATTTT.

The J gene is TRBJ1-1, the V gene TRBV7-2; 7 bases are a match to TRBD1. Germline CDR1 and CDR2: SGHTA and FQGNSA. V was pared by 2 bases and J by 1 base, with 10 bases of the junction left unmatched. The CDR3 spans 17 residues. The DNA for the CDR3 is TGTGCCAGCAGCTTATCCTCGGGGGGACAGACGAACACTGAAGCTTTCTTT. This gives the protein CASSLSSGGQTNTEAFF.

The V and J genes are TRBV5-1 and TRBJ1-4; D gene uncertain. V lost 2 bases and J lost 3, with 14 bases in between. The CDR3 loop spans 16 amino acids. Germline values: CDR1 SGHRS, CDR2 YFSETQ. Written as DNA, the CDR3 is TGCGCCAGCAGCTTCGGCAGAACAACACCTAATGAAAAACTGTTTTTT. Translation gives CASSFGRTTPNEKLFF.

The CDR3 region has the DNA TGTGCCAGCAGCTTCGGCCAGGGGAGAAATCAGCCCCAGCATTTT. Translating gives CASSFGQGRNQPQHF. V gene TRBV7-6 combines with J gene TRBJ1-5, with D possibly TRBD1 on 6 matching bases. The CDR3 sequence is 15 residues long. V shed 3 bases and J shed 4 bases, with 13 bases lying between them. Germline-derived CDR1 and CDR2 are SGHVS and FNYEAQ.

The gene calls are TRBV4-2 and TRBJ2-1; D gene ambiguous. Trimming pared 3 bases from V and 0 bases from J, leaving 9 bases between. CDR1 and CDR2 (germline): LGHNA, YNFKEQ. The CDR3 is 15 amino acids. The DNA of the CDR3 is TGTGCCAGCAGCCAGAGACACCTCTCCTACAATGAGCAGTTCTTC. Translated: CASSQRHLSYNEQFF.

This clone was seen only once. The chain is built from TRBV18 and TRBJ1-4; a possible D gene is TRBD1 (5 bases). This CDR3 has 16 amino acids. Trimming pared 3 bases from V and 5 bases from J, leaving 16 bases between. Germline CDR1 and CDR2: KGHSH and LQKENI. CDR3 bases: TGTGCCAGCTCACCGGAGAGGGGCTCCAGGAATGAAAAACTGTTTTTT. It encodes CASSPERGSRNEKLFF.

The rearrangement links TRBV9 to TRBJ1-1; TRBD1 matches 10 bases. CDR3 length: 14 amino acids. The J segment lost 8 bases and the V segment lost 0 bases, leaving 4 bases of the junction unmatched. In germline, CDR1 is SGDLS, CDR2 YYNGEE. As DNA, the CDR3 is TGTGCCAGCAGCGTAGGGGGACAGGGGACAGAAGCTTTCTTT. It is translated as CASSVGGQGTEAFF.

The rearrangement uses TRBV9 and TRBJ2-7; TRBD2 agrees at 9 bases. The germline V gene encodes CDR1 SGDLS and CDR2 YYNGEE. The CDR3 has 17 residues. J gave up 0 bases and V 0 bases, and 7 bases lay outside the gene matches. CDR3: CASSVEASGKISYEQYF. DNA of the CDR3: TGTGCCAGCAGCGTAGAGGCTAGCGGGAAGATCTCCTACGAGCAGTACTTC.

This sequence joins TRBV12-5 and TRBJ1-1; D gene ambiguous. CDR1 is LGHNT, CDR2 FRNRAP, per germline. The V end was cut by 0 bases, the J end by 2 bases, with 13 bases between. The CDR3 loop spans 16 amino acids. The CDR3 region has the DNA TGTGCTAGTGGTTTGGTACCCTACAACTCCAACACTGAAGCTTTCTTT. Translating gives CASGLVPYNSNTEAFF.

This chain connects TRBV7-2 to TRBJ1-4, with 10 positions matching TRBD1. Germline V CDR1 and CDR2: SGHTA, FQGNSA. The CDR3 runs 14 residues. V shed 4 bases and J 7 bases; nucleotides not matched to a gene: 3. The CDR3 sequence: CASSSTGGPEKLFF. CDR3 DNA sequence: TGTGCCAGCAGCTCGACAGGGGGCCCTGAAAAACTGTTTTTT.

The gene calls are TRBV19 and TRBJ1-2, with TRBD1 matching over 7 bases. The germline gives CDR1 LNHDA, CDR2 SQIVND (reference sequence). J gave up 3 bases and V 6 bases, and 13 bases lay outside the gene matches. CDR3 size: 16 residues. The CDR3, as DNA: TGTGCCAGTAGCCATATAGTGGGACAGAGCTACTATGGCTACACCTTC. This gives the protein CASSHIVGQSYYGYTF.

The CDR3 region is CASLSPPRTDEQYF. As DNA, the CDR3 is TGTGCCAGCCTAAGTCCTCCCCGGACGGACGAGCAGTACTTC. V gene TRBV6-6 combines with J gene TRBJ2-7; no reliable D call. The germline V and J ends were trimmed by 8 bases and 5 bases, with 19 bases remaining between them. This CDR3 region has 14 residues. CDR1 is MNHNY and CDR2 is SVGAGI in the germline V gene (reference sequence).

The chain employs TRBV20-1 and TRBJ2-1; possibly TRBD1 for D (6 bases). The CDR3 loop spans 11 amino acids. Germline-derived CDR1 and CDR2 are DFQATT and SNEGSKA (reference sequence). Trimming left V 6 bases short and J 10 bases short, with 13 bases between. CDR3 residues: CSAKGEKEQFF. Here the CDR3 DNA reads TGCAGTGCGAAGGGGGAGAAGGAGCAGTTCTTC.

The chain links TRBV10-3 to TRBJ1-6, with TRBD1 as a possible D gene (5 bases). The germline gives CDR1 ENHRY, CDR2 SYGVKD. The germline V and J ends were trimmed by 2 bases and 2 bases, with 13 bases remaining between them. The CDR3 is 17 amino acids. This chain's CDR3 is CAISEKGRLAYNSPLHF. The CDR3, as DNA: TGTGCCATCAGTGAGAAGGGGAGGCTTGCCTATAATTCACCCCTCCACTTT.

The chain combines TRBV10-3 with TRBJ2-3; no definite D call. The CDR3 covers 14 residues. Trimming stripped 1 base from V and 2 bases from J, with 7 bases between. Germline CDR1 ENHRY, CDR2 SYGVKD. CDR3 protein: CAISEYGDTDTQYF. The CDR3 nucleotides are TGTGCCATCAGTGAGTATGGAGACACAGATACGCAGTATTTT.

The chain joins TRBV18 to TRBJ1-1; D is possibly TRBD1 (5 bases). V lost 3 bases and J lost 7, with 24 bases in between. Germline CDR1 and CDR2: KGHSH and LQKENI. The CDR3 loop spans 17 amino acids. In DNA form, the CDR3 reads TGTGCCAGCTCACCGATTGGGGGAGGGGTTGCTCCGCGTGAAGCTTTCTTT. It codes for CASSPIGGGVAPREAFF.

The CDR3 sequence: CASSLEPSPSANTGELFF. Written as DNA, the CDR3 is TGCGCCAGCAGCCTCGAGCCTAGCCCCTCGGCAAACACCGGGGAGCTGTTTTTT. The chain combines TRBV4-1 with TRBJ2-2; perhaps TRBD2 as D (5 bases). The CDR3 totals 18 residues. The V and J ends lost 4 bases and 2 bases respectively, with 20 bases between them. The germline V gene encodes CDR1 MGHRA and CDR2 YSYEKL.